Listed below are T cell receptor beta chains from one sample, sequenced in a study of spatial heterogeneity in lung cancer. In TCRdb, the 5' RACE reads were re-called with MiXCR into one record per CDR3 protein. The table has under 30,000 distinct CDR3 sequences, about 3% seen once. The specimen comprised PBMCs, sampled at surgery. These TCRs come from a female donor with early-stage non-small cell lung cancer. Each CDR3 is given with its conserved first and last residue. Each record gives: J gene, V gene, CDR3 protein.

TRBJ2-5	TRBV27	CASSSSWGPETQYF
TRBJ1-1	TRBV7-9	CASRPTVTYNTEAFF
TRBJ2-1	TRBV2	CASSTVNEQFF
TRBJ1-2	TRBV6-4	CASSSWGGYTF
TRBJ2-1	TRBV20-1	CSARPLAGRYNEQFF
TRBJ2-7	TRBV9	CASSARDRGAYEQYF
TRBJ2-1	TRBV7-9	CASSLRTGGAFF
TRBJ2-5	TRBV5-1	CASSPGANQETQYF
TRBJ1-1	TRBV6-2/TRBV6-3	CASSYPSGGFEAFF
TRBJ2-1	TRBV19	CASSTGWTDNNEQFF
TRBJ2-2	TRBV20-1	CSARDEQLRLAGNSNTGELFF
TRBJ2-5	TRBV15	CATSRDQETQYF
TRBJ2-1	TRBV12-3/TRBV12-4	CASRPGLAGAGEQFF
TRBJ1-6	TRBV18	CASSPPGQRGSPLHF
TRBJ1-2	TRBV7-8	CASSPRQTNYGYTF
TRBJ2-6	TRBV7-9	CASSVGQGIIVSGANVLTF
TRBJ2-7	TRBV11-2	CASKRRGTPGEQYF
TRBJ1-2	TRBV9	CASSVGGDYGYTF
TRBJ2-1	TRBV4-1	CASSQLSLAGGNEQFF
TRBJ2-7	TRBV3-1	CASSTWDRGGEQYF
TRBJ1-5	TRBV24-1	CATATGDQPQHF
TRBJ2-7	TRBV12-3/TRBV12-4	CASRPGTSPGEQYF
TRBJ2-2	TRBV7-9	CASSLAISSNTGELFF
TRBJ2-3	TRBV28	CASSPELTGTQYF
TRBJ2-5	TRBV9	CASSVTSGRPQETQYF
TRBJ2-7	TRBV27	CASSFRGDTYEQYF
TRBJ2-3	TRBV20-1	CSERLAGTDTQYF
TRBJ2-7	TRBV12-3/TRBV12-4	CASSSGQIYEQYF
TRBJ1-1	TRBV12-3/TRBV12-4	CASSFLSNTEAFF
TRBJ2-7	TRBV6-2/TRBV6-3	CASSYSGSYEQYF
TRBJ2-1	TRBV20-1	CSATRTGRDNEQFF
TRBJ2-3	TRBV6-6	CASHFAGSTDTQYF
TRBJ1-5	TRBV12-3/TRBV12-4	CASSFTGSNQPQHF
TRBJ2-1	TRBV9	CASSVFQGEQFF